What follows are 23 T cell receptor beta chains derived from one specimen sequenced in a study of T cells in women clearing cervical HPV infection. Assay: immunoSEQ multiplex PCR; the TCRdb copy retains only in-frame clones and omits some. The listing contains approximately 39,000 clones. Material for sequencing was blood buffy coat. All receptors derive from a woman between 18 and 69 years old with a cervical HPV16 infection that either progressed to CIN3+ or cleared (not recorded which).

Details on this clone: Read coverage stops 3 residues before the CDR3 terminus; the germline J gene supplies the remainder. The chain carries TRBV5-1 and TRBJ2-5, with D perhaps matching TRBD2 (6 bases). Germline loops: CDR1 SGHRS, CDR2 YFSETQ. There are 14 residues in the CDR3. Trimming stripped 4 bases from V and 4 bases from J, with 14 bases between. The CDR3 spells CASSPRAGRETQYF. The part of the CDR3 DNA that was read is TGCGCCAGCAGCCCGCGGGCGGGAAGAGAGACC.

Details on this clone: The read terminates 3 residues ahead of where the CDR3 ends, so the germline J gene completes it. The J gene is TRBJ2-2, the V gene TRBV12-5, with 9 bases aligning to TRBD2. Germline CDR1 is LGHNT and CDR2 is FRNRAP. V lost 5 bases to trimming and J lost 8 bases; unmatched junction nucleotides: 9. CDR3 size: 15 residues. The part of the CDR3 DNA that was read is TGTGCTAGTGGTCGACGACTAGCGGAGGCGGGGGAG. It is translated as CASGRRLAEAGE. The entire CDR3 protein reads CASGRRLAEAGELFF.

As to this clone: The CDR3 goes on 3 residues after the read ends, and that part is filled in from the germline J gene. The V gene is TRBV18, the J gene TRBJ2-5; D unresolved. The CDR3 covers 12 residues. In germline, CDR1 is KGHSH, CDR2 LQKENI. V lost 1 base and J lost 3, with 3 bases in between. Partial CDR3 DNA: TGTGCCAGCTCACCACAGGAAGAGACC. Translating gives CASSPQEET. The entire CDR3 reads CASSPQEETQYF.

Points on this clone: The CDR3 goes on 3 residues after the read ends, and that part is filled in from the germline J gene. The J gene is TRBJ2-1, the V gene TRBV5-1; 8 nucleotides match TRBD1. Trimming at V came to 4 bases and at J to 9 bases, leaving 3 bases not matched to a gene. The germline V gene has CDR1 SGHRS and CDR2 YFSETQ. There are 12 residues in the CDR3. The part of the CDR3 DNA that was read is TGCGCCAGCAGCATTGACAGGGGTGAG. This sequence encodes CASSIDRGE. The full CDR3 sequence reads CASSIDRGEQFF.

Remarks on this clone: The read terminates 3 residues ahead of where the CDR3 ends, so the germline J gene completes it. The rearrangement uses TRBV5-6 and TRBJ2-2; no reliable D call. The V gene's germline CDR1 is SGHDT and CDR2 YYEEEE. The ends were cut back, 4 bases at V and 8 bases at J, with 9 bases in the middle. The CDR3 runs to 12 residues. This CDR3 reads CASSTGSGELFF. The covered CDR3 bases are TGTGCCAGCAGCACGGGTTCTGGGGAG. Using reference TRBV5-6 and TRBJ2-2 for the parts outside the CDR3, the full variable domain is DAGVTQSPTHLIKTRGQQVTLRCSPKSGHDTVSWYQQALGQGPQFIFQYYEEEERQRGNFPDRFSGHQFPNYSSELNVNALLLGDSALYLCASSTGSGELFFGEGSRLTVL.

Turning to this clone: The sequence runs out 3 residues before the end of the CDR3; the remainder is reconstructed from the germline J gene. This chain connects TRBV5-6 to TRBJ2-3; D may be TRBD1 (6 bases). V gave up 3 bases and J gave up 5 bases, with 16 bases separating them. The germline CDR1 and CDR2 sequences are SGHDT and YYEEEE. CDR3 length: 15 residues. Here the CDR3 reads CASSSPGHQGDTQYF. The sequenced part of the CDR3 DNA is TGTGCCAGCAGCTCTCCGGGACACCAGGGAGATACG.

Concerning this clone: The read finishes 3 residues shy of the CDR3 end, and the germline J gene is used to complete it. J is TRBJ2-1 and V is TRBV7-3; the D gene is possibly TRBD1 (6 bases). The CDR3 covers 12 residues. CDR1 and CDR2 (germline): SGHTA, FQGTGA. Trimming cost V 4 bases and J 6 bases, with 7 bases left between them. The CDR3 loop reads CASSSDSNEQFF. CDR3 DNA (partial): TGTGCCAGCAGCTCGGACAGCAATGAG.

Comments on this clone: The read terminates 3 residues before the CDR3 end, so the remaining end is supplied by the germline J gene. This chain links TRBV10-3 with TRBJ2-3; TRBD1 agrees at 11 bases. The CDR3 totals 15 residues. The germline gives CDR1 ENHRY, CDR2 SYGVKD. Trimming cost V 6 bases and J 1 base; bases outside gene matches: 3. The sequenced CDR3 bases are TGTGCCATCAGCCCGGGACAGGGGGGCACAGATACG. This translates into CAISPGQGGTDT. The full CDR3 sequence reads CAISPGQGGTDTQYF.

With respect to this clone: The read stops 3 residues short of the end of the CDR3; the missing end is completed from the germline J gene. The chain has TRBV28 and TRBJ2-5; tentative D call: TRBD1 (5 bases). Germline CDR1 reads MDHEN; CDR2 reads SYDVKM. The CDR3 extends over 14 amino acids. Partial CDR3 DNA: TGTGCCAGCAGTTTTGTGGTAGGGCAGGGAACC. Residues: CASSFVVGQGT. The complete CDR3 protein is CASSFVVGQGTQYF.

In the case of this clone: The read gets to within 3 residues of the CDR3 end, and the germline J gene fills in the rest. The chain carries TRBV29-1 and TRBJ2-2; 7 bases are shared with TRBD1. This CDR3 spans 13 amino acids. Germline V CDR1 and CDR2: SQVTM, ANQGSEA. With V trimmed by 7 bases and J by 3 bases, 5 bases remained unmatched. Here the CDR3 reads CSGRDSDTGELFF. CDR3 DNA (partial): TGCAGCGGCCGGGACAGCGACACCGGGGAG.

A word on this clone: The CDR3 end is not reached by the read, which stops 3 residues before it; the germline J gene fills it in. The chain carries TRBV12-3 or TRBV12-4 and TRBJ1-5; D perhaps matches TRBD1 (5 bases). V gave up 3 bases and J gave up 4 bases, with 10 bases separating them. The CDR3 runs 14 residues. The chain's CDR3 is CASSFQGGNQPQHF. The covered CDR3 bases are TGTGCCAGCAGTTTTCAGGGAGGGAATCAGCCC.

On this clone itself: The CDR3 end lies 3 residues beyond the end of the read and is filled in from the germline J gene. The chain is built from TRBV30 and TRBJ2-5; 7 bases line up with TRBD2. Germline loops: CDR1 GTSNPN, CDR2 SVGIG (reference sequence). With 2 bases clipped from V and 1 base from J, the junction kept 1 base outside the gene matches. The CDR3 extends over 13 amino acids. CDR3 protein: CAWSTGGQETQYF. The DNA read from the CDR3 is TGTGCCTGGAGTACGGGGGGCCAAGAGACC.

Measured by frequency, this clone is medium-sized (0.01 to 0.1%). The CDR3 DNA, read in part, is TGTGCCAGCTCCTCAGGGGGCTCTGGGGCCAACGTC. This encodes CASSSGGSGANV. The full-length CDR3 reads as CASSSGGSGANVLTF. The chain couples TRBV6-4 to TRBJ2-6; TRBD1 aligns across 7 bases. The DNA ends 3 residues before the CDR3 does, and the rest of the CDR3 is filled in from the germline J gene. CDR1 is MRHNA and CDR2 is SNTAGT in the germline V gene. The CDR3 is made up of 15 amino acids. V gave up 8 bases and J gave up 0 bases; unmatched junction bases: 4.

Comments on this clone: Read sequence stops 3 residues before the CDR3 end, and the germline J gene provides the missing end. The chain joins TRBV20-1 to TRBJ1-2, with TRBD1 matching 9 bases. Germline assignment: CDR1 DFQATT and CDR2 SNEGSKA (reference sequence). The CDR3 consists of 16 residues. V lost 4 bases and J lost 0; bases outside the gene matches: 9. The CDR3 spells CSATSPGTGTNYGYTF. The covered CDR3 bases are TGCAGTGCTACCTCCCCCGGGACAGGGACTAACTATGGC.

The CDR3 loop reads CASSLEAGNTIYF. The sequenced part of the CDR3 DNA is TGTGCCAGCAGCTTGGAAGCAGGCAACACC. The chain joins TRBV7-3 to TRBJ1-3; D remains unclear. The read gets to within 3 residues of the CDR3 end, and the germline J gene fills in the rest. The CDR3 is 13 residues long. V was cut by 3 bases and J by 7 bases, with 10 bases left in between. The germline V gene has CDR1 SGHTA and CDR2 FQGTGA. Full variable domain (outside the CDR3, taken from reference TRBV7-3 and TRBJ1-3): GAGVSQTPSNKVTEKGKYVELRCDPISGHTALYWYRQSLGQGPEFLIYFQGTGAADDSGLPNDRFFAVRPEGSVSTLKIQRTERGDSAVYLCASSLEAGNTIYFGEGSWLTVV.

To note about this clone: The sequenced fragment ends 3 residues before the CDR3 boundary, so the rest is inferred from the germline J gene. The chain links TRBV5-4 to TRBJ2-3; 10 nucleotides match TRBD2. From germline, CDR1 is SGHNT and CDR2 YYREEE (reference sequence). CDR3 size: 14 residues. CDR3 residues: CASSVLAGQETQYF. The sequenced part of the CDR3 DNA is TGTGCCAGCAGCGTACTAGCGGGGCAAGAGACG.

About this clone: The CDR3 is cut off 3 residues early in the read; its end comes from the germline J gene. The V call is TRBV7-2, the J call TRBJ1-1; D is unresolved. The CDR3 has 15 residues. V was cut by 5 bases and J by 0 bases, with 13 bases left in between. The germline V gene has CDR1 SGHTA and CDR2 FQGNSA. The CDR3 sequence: CASSNSGDLNTEAFF. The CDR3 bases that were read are TGTGCCAGCAGCAATTCCGGGGATTTGAACACTGAA.

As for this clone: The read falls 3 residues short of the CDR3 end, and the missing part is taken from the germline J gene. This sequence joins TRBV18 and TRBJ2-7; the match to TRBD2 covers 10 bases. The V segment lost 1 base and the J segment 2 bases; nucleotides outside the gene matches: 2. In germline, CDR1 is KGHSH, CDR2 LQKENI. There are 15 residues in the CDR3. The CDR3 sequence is CASSPRTSGAYEQYF. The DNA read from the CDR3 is TGTGCCAGCTCACCACGGACTAGCGGAGCCTACGAG.

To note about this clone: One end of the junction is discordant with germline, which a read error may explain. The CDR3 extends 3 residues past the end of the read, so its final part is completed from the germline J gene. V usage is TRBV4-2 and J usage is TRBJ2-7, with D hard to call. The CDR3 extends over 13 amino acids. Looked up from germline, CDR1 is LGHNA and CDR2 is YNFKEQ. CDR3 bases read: TGTGCCAGCAGCGAAGAGTTCGGGTACGAG. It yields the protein CASSEEFGYE. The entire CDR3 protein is CASSEEFGYEQYF.

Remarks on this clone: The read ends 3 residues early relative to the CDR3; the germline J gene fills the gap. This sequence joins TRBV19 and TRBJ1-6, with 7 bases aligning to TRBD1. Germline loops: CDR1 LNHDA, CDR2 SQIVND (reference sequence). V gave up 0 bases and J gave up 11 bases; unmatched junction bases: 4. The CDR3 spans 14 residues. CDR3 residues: CASSIEQGRTPLHF. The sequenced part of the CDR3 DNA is TGTGCCAGTAGTATAGAACAGGGGAGGACACCC. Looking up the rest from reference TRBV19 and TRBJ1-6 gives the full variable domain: DGGITQSPKYLFRKEGQNVTLSCEQNLNHDAMYWYRQDPGQGLRLIYYSQIVNDFQKGDIAEGYSVSREKKESFPLTVTSAQKNPTAFYLCASSIEQGRTPLHFGNGTRLTVT.

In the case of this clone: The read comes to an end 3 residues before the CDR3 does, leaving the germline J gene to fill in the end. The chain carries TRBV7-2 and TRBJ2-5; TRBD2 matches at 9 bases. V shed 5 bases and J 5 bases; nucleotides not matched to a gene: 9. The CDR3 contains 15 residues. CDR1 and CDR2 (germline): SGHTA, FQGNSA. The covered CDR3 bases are TGTGCCAGCAGCGCGATAGCGGGAGTCGGGGAGACC. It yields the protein CASSAIAGVGET. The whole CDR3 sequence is CASSAIAGVGETQYF. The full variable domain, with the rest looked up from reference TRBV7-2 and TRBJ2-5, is GAGVSQSPSNKVTEKGKDVELRCDPISGHTALYWYRQSLGQGLEFLIYFQGNSAPDKSGLPSDRFSAERTGGSVSTLTIQRTQQEDSAVYLCASSAIAGVGETQYFGPGTRLLVL.

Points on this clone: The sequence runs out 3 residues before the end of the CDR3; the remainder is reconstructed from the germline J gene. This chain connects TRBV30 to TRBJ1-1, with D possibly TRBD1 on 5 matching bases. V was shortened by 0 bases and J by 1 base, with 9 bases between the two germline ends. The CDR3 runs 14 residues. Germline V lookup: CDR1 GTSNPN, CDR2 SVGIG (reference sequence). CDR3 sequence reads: CAWSVGQGNTEAFF. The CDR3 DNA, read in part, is TGTGCCTGGAGTGTAGGTCAGGGGAACACTGAA. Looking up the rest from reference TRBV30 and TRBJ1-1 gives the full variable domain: SQTIHQWPATLVQPVGSPLSLECTVEGTSNPNLYWYRQAAGRGLQLLFYSVGIGQISSEVPQNLSASRPQDRQFILSSKKLLLSDSGFYLCAWSVGQGNTEAFFGQGTRLTVV.

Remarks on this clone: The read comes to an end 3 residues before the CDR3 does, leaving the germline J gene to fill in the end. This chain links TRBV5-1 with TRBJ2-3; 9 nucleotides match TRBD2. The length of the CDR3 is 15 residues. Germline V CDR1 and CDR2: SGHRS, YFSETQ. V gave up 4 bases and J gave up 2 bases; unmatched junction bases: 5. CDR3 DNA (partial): TGCGCCAGCAGCGAGGGACTAGCCGCCACAGATACG. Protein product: CASSEGLAATDT. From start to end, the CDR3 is CASSEGLAATDTQYF.